This TCR beta chain was recovered during a study of cytomegalovirus exposure and HLA in healthy donors. PCR was performed using 60 Vbeta and 13 Jbeta primers. Data came from immunoSEQ multiplex PCR; TCRdb stores just in-frame clones and leaves some out. Its listing shows under 130,000 clones. V was pared by 4 bases and J by 7 bases, with 8 bases of the junction left unmatched. CDR1 is MNHNS and CDR2 is SASEGT in the germline V gene. This CDR3 contains 16 residues. This chain links TRBV6-1 with TRBJ2-2; TRBD2 agrees at 11 bases. The receptor comes from a man aged 45-65 years in good health and CMV-seronegative. Specimen: PBMCs. This CDR3 is CASSGFSSGRFGELFF. The CDR3 DNA reads TGTGCCAGCAGTGGTTTTTCTAGCGGGAGGTTCGGGGAGCTGTTTTTT.